This passage covers 3 T cell receptor beta chains from one sample sequenced in a study of neurological immune-mediated disorders. TCRdb recomputed calls from the 5' RACE reads with MiXCR, one row per CDR3 protein. The table has fewer than 90,000 distinct CDR3 sequences, about 9.3% seen once. Sequenced material: PBMCs. The receptor set was obtained from a man aged 35 to 55 in good health.

This clonotype was observed many times. V usage is TRBV6-4 and J usage is TRBJ2-7; D possibly corresponds to TRBD1 (5 bases). This CDR3 is 16 amino acids long. Germline V gives CDR1 MRHNA, CDR2 SNTAGT. Trimming pared 0 bases from V and 3 bases from J, leaving 15 bases between. CDR3 in amino acids: CASSDSRIGHGYEQYF. In DNA, the CDR3 is TGTGCCAGCAGTGACTCGAGGATCGGACACGGCTACGAGCAGTACTTC.

There are many counts of this clonotype. The CDR3 DNA sequence: TGTGCCAGCAGCTCCAGGCCTGTGGGTGGAAACACCATATATTTT. Amino acid sequence: CASSSRPVGGNTIYF. V is TRBV9 and J is TRBJ1-3; D gene uncertain. This CDR3 region has 15 residues. Trimming left V 4 bases short and J 3 bases short, with 14 bases between. Germline V CDR1 and CDR2: SGDLS, YYNGEE.

This clonotype has at least ten counts. CDR3 DNA: TGTGCCAGCAGCTTATCCTACGAAGGAACTGAAGCTTTCTTT. Encoded protein: CASSLSYEGTEAFF. This sequence joins TRBV5-5 and TRBJ1-1; D ambiguous. The germline gives CDR1 SGHKS, CDR2 YYEKEE (reference sequence). V lost 2 bases and J lost 5, with 13 bases in between. The CDR3 covers 14 residues.